Presented here are 21 T cell receptor beta chains from one specimen sequenced in a study of CD8 T cells in ankylosing spondylitis. TCRdb itself ran the 5' RACE reads through MiXCR, one entry per CDR3 protein. The table records around 150,000 distinct CDR3 sequences, more than 5.5% of them present only once. Sequencing was performed on blood, either unsorted or a sorted T cell fraction (not recorded which). The source of these receptors is a female donor with ankylosing spondylitis or in good health (not recorded which).

This clonotype was observed at least ten times. The J gene is TRBJ2-5, the V gene TRBV12-3 or TRBV12-4; 7 positions agree with TRBD1. V lost 3 bases to trimming and J lost 5 bases; unmatched junction nucleotides: 0. The length of the CDR3 is 12 residues. CDR3 in amino acids: CASSLTGETQYF. Here the CDR3 DNA reads TGTGCCAGCAGTTTGACAGGGGAGACCCAGTACTTC.

This clonotype occurred many times. The chain couples TRBV5-1 to TRBJ2-3, with D hard to call. Deletions cut 4 bases from V and 4 bases from J, with 7 bases between. CDR1 and CDR2 from the germline V gene are SGHRS and YFSETQ. The CDR3 sequence is 12 residues long. The CDR3 region has the DNA TGCGCCAGCAGCCCCGAATCAGATACGCAGTATTTT. Translated, it gives CASSPESDTQYF.

This clonotype was counted ten times or more. The chain uses TRBV20-1 and TRBJ1-1; unclear D gene. V lost 2 bases, J lost 0 bases, and 7 bases lay in between. The CDR3 is 13 amino acids. The V gene's germline CDR1 is DFQATT and CDR2 SNEGSKA (reference sequence). CDR3 bases: TGCAGTGCTAGAAAGGACCTGAACACTGAAGCTTTCTTT. Translation: CSARKDLNTEAFF.

This clonotype was counted many times. The genes are TRBV2 and TRBJ1-3; weak D call: TRBD1 (5 bases). Germline V gene lookup returns CDR1 SNHLY and CDR2 FYNNEI. The CDR3 extends over 18 amino acids. Trimming cost V 6 bases and J 2 bases, with 23 bases left between them. The CDR3 loop is CASRHYGTVENTGNTIYF. The DNA of the CDR3 is TGTGCCAGCAGACATTATGGGACGGTGGAAAACACTGGAAACACCATATATTTT.

This clonotype has at least ten counts. The CDR3 loop reads CSAREGAGGAEETQYF. In DNA, the CDR3 is TGCAGTGCTAGAGAGGGTGCAGGGGGCGCAGAAGAGACCCAGTACTTC. The V and J genes are TRBV20-1 and TRBJ2-5; 8 bases are a match to TRBD1. Germline CDR1 and CDR2: DFQATT and SNEGSKA (reference sequence). The CDR3 contains 16 residues. V lost 0 bases, J lost 3 bases, and 9 bases stayed unmatched.

This clonotype was seen repeatedly, ten times or more. J is TRBJ2-1 and V is TRBV24-1, with D tentatively TRBD1 (6 bases). Germline lookup yields CDR1 KGHDR and CDR2 SFDVKD. The length of the CDR3 is 14 residues. V lost 5 bases to trimming and J lost 5 bases, with 12 bases between them. For the CDR3, the DNA is TGTGCCACCAGTGGGACAGCAATAAACAATGAGCAGTTCTTC. It specifies CATSGTAINNEQFF.

This clonotype was counted a few times. V usage is TRBV30 and J usage is TRBJ1-4; D may be TRBD1 (5 bases). Trimming took 6 bases from V and 3 from J, leaving 14 bases between them. Germline V gives CDR1 GTSNPN, CDR2 SVGIG (reference sequence). The CDR3 is made up of 14 amino acids. CDR3 amino acids: CACPSGEANEKLFF. CDR3 coding DNA: TGTGCCTGCCCTTCGGGGGAAGCTAATGAAAAACTGTTTTTT.

This clonotype has at least ten counts. V gene TRBV11-2 combines with J gene TRBJ2-2; D gene ambiguous. Trimming stripped 4 bases from V and 8 bases from J, with 11 bases between. CDR1 SGHAT and CDR2 FQNNGV come from the germline V gene. This CDR3 contains 13 residues. Written as DNA, the CDR3 is TGTGCCAGCAGCTCCCCGACCGCTGGGGAGCTGTTTTTT. This gives the protein CASSSPTAGELFF.

There are many counts of this clonotype. V usage is TRBV7-2 and J usage is TRBJ2-5; D remains unclear. The CDR3 totals 13 residues. The V end was cut by 6 bases, the J end by 2 bases, with 10 bases between. Germline CDR1 and CDR2: SGHTA and FQGNSA. This CDR3 is CASSLSGQETQYF. The CDR3 region has the DNA TGTGCCAGCAGTTTATCTGGGCAAGAGACCCAGTACTTC. The full variable domain, completed using reference TRBV7-2 and TRBJ2-5, is GAGVSQSPSNKVTEKGKDVELRCDPISGHTALYWYRQSLGQGLEFLIYFQGNSAPDKSGLPSDRFSAERTGGSVSTLTIQRTQQEDSAVYLCASSLSGQETQYFGPGTRLLVL.

This clonotype occurred many times. The rearrangement uses TRBV12-3 or TRBV12-4 and TRBJ1-1, with D perhaps TRBD1 (5 bases). This CDR3 comprises 14 residues. Trimming left V 5 bases short and J 2 bases short, with 12 bases between. The CDR3 nucleotides are TGTGCCAGCAGTCTGGGGACTCTAAACACTGAAGCTTTCTTT. It is translated as CASSLGTLNTEAFF.

At least ten counts were recorded for this clonotype. The chain has TRBV4-1 and TRBJ1-4, with 9 bases that match TRBD1. Germline lookup yields CDR1 MGHRA and CDR2 YSYEKL. Trimming removed 3 bases from V and 6 bases from J; junction bases left unmatched: 8. This CDR3 comprises 16 residues. The CDR3 DNA reads as TGCGCCAGCAGCCAGGAAGGACAGGGGACCTATGAAAAACTGTTTTTT. As protein: CASSQEGQGTYEKLFF.

This clonotype was seen at least ten times. J is TRBJ1-1 and V is TRBV5-1, with TRBD1 identical over 7 bases. The germline gives CDR1 SGHRS, CDR2 YFSETQ. With 5 bases clipped from V and 5 bases from J, the junction kept 6 bases outside the gene matches. This CDR3 has 13 amino acids. CDR3 bases: TGCGCCAGCAGTCGTGAGACAGGGACTGAAGCTTTCTTT. It codes for CASSRETGTEAFF.

This clonotype has at least ten counts. The J gene is TRBJ2-5, the V gene TRBV4-2; possible D gene TRBD1, 5 bases. Germline-derived CDR1 and CDR2 are LGHNA and YNFKEQ. V lost 1 base to trimming and J lost 2 bases, with 14 bases between them. This CDR3 region has 16 residues. The CDR3 nucleotides are TGTGCCAGCAGCCAAGGCCCAGGGTTTGGGCAAGAGACCCAGTACTTC. This sequence encodes CASSQGPGFGQETQYF.

This clonotype was counted ten times or more. This rearrangement joins TRBV11-2 to TRBJ1-2; TRBD1 is a possible D gene (6 bases). Trimming removed 4 bases at V and 4 bases at J, with 16 bases between. This CDR3 has 15 residues. Germline V gene data show CDR1 as SGHAT and CDR2 as FQNNGV. CDR3: CASSSIGGPGYGYTF. DNA for the CDR3: TGTGCCAGCAGCTCGATTGGGGGGCCTGGCTATGGCTACACCTTC.

In this sample, this clonotype turned up many times. This chain joins TRBV20-1 and TRBJ1-1; 9 bases fit TRBD1. CDR3 length: 12 residues. Looked up from germline, CDR1 is DFQATT and CDR2 is SNEGSKA (reference sequence). Losses at the gene ends were 3 bases for V and 9 bases for J; bases not matched to a gene: 5. CDR3 sequence reads: CSASTGTGKAFF. CDR3 in DNA: TGCAGTGCTAGCACCGGGACAGGGAAAGCTTTCTTT.

The sample holds many counts of this clonotype. The chain uses TRBV29-1 and TRBJ2-2; no firm D call. V lost 5 bases to trimming and J lost 1 base, with 5 bases between them. Per germline, CDR1 SQVTM and CDR2 ANQGSEA. The CDR3 is 12 amino acids. In DNA form, the CDR3 reads TGCAGCGTTAGGAGGAACACCGGGGAGCTGTTTTTT. This gives the protein CSVRRNTGELFF.

This clonotype was seen many times. The chain uses TRBV6-1 and TRBJ1-4; the D is unclear. The V gene lost 6 bases and the J gene lost 5 bases, with 13 bases spanning the gap. This CDR3 has 14 residues. CDR1 is MNHNS, CDR2 SASEGT, per germline. In DNA, the CDR3 is TGTGCCAGCAGGAACACCGGGAACAATGAAAAACTGTTTTTT. It translates to CASRNTGNNEKLFF.

This clonotype was observed at least ten times. The chain links TRBV7-2 to TRBJ1-6, with 8 bases identical to TRBD1. Germline V gives CDR1 SGHTA, CDR2 FQGNSA. The CDR3 runs to 15 residues. V lost 4 bases, J lost 9 bases, and 8 bases stayed unmatched. CDR3 region: CASSWAGQGGSPLHF. The CDR3, as DNA: TGTGCCAGCAGCTGGGCCGGACAGGGTGGTTCACCCCTCCACTTT.

In its sample, this clonotype was seen many times. One end of the junction varies from germline; a read error may be responsible. V gene TRBV5-1 combines with J gene TRBJ1-6; unclear D gene. The germline gives CDR1 SGHRS, CDR2 YFSETQ. CDR3 length equals 15 residues. Here the CDR3 DNA reads TGCGTCAGCAGCTTGGGTTCGAGGAGCAGTTCACCCCTCCACTTT. Its translation is CVSSLGSRSSSPLHF.

This clonotype was counted at least ten times. The chain combines TRBV9 with TRBJ2-1; TRBD2 aligns across 9 bases. The V gene end was trimmed by 0 bases and the J gene end by 8 bases; junction bases not matched to a gene: 12. CDR1 is SGDLS, CDR2 YYNGEE, per germline. The CDR3 extends over 17 amino acids. The CDR3 reads CASSVGGWRGGRDEQFF. For the CDR3, the DNA is TGTGCCAGCAGCGTAGGCGGGTGGCGGGGGGGCCGCGATGAGCAGTTCTTC. The full variable domain, with the rest looked up from reference TRBV9 and TRBJ2-1, is DSGVTQTPKHLITATGQRVTLRCSPRSGDLSVYWYQQSLDQGLQFLIQYYNGEERAKGNILERFSAQQFPDLHSELNLSSLELGDSALYFCASSVGGWRGGRDEQFFGPGTRLTVL.

The sample holds many counts of this clonotype. The gene calls are TRBV24-1 and TRBJ2-3; 11 nucleotides match TRBD1. J gave up 7 bases and V 7 bases, and 3 bases lay outside the gene matches. The CDR3 runs 13 residues. CDR1 is KGHDR, CDR2 SFDVKD, per germline. The CDR3 reads CATSGQGAHTQYF. For the CDR3, the DNA is TGTGCCACCAGCGGACAGGGGGCACATACGCAGTATTTT.